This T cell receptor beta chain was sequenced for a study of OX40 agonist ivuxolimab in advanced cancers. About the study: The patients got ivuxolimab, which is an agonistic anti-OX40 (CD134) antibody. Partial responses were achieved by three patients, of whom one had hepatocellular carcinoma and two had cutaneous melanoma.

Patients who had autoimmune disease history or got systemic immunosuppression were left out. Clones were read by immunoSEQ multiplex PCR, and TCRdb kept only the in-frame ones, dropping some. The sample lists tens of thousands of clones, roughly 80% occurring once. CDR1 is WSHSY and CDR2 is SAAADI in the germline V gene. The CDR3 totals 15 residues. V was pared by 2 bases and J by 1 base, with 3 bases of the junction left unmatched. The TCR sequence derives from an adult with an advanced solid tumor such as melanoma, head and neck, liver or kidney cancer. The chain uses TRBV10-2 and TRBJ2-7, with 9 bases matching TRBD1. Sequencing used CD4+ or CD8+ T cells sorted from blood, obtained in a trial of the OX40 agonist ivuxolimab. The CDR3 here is CASSEGTGISYEQYF. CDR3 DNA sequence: TGCGCCAGCAGTGAGGGGACAGGGATTTCCTACGAGCAGTACTTC.